The following is a TCR beta chain sequence with its context. Between the trimmed V and J ends, which lost 3 bases and 3 bases, there was a span of 3 bases. The CDR3 has 10 amino acids. Looked up from germline, CDR1 is DFQATT and CDR2 is SNEGSKA (reference sequence). In the original processing: Counts of nucleated cells, estimated from reference gene primer amplification, were obtained. Method: immunoSEQ multiplex PCR; TCRdb's copy keeps in-frame clones and lacks some. Clonal size and the V and J genes are those of that table, whereas D and trimming came from the DNA. The sample carries 45,000 to 65,000 clones, roughly nine tenths recorded once. The data derive from a study of blood T cell repertoires in COVID-19. Study-wide background: Researchers got acute and convalescent COVID-19 samples from the United States, Italy and Spain. Sources were T cells, B-cell-depleted T cells, or PBMCs; the material itself was cDNA or gDNA.

This receptor was identified in a man aged 55 to 70 with active COVID-19. Sample: peripheral blood. V gene TRBV20-1 combines with J gene TRBJ2-7; D remains ambiguous. The CDR3 sequence is CSASNYEQYF. The CDR3 DNA follows: TGCAGTGCTAGCAACTACGAGCAGTACTTC.